A selection of T cell receptor beta chains follows, all from one sample in a study of cytomegalovirus exposure and HLA in healthy donors. Method: immunoSEQ multiplex PCR; TCRdb's copy keeps in-frame clones and lacks some. The sample table includes 90,000 to 120,000 clones. Sequencing was performed on PBMCs. These receptors originate from a man aged 50 or older in good health and CMV-seronegative. CDR3s include the opening cysteine and the closing phenylalanine or tryptophan. Each record gives: V gene, J gene, D gene, CDR3 DNA, CDR3 protein. A D gene is named only where the DNA matches it firmly.

v_call: TRBV19
j_call: TRBJ2-4
d_call: -
cdr3_nt: TGTGCCAGTATCGGGGGAGGCGTAGCCAAAAACATTCAGTACTTC
cdr3_aa: CASIGGGVAKNIQYF

v_call: TRBV9
j_call: TRBJ2-1
d_call: TRBD1
cdr3_nt: TGTGCCAGCAGCGTAGCATCTGGGGGACAGTCATACAATGAGCAGCTCTTC
cdr3_aa: CASSVASGGQSYNEQLF

v_call: TRBV6-5
j_call: TRBJ1-4
d_call: -
cdr3_nt: TGTGCCAGCACTAACAGGACGTCTAATGAAAAACTGTTTTTT
cdr3_aa: CASTNRTSNEKLFF

v_call: TRBV19
j_call: TRBJ1-1
d_call: -
cdr3_nt: TGTGCCAGTAGTGTCACTAGGATCACTGAAGCTTTCTTT
cdr3_aa: CASSVTRITEAFF

v_call: TRBV11-2
j_call: TRBJ2-7
d_call: -
cdr3_nt: TGTGCCAGCAGCTATGACAGGCTGAGGAACGAGCAGTACTTC
cdr3_aa: CASSYDRLRNEQYF

v_call: TRBV9
j_call: TRBJ1-6
d_call: TRBD1
cdr3_nt: TGTGCCAGCAGCCTTACAGGGGGCACCCTCCACTTT
cdr3_aa: CASSLTGGTLHF

v_call: TRBV6-5
j_call: TRBJ2-7
d_call: -
cdr3_nt: TGTGCCAGCAGTCCCGCCCGCGGATACCCCGAGCAGTACTTC
cdr3_aa: CASSPARGYPEQYF

v_call: TRBV6-6
j_call: TRBJ1-1
d_call: TRBD1
cdr3_nt: TGTGCCAGCAGTTCTGGACAGGTCATGAACACTGAAGCTTTCTTT
cdr3_aa: CASSSGQVMNTEAFF

v_call: TRBV9
j_call: TRBJ2-7
d_call: TRBD1
cdr3_nt: TGTGCCAGCAGCGCCGGACAGGAGTATTACGAGCAGTACTTC
cdr3_aa: CASSAGQEYYEQYF

v_call: TRBV18
j_call: TRBJ2-6
d_call: -
cdr3_nt: TGTGCCAGCTCACCGACAAACTCTGGGGCCAACGTCCTGACTTTC
cdr3_aa: CASSPTNSGANVLTF

v_call: TRBV5-6
j_call: TRBJ2-7
d_call: -
cdr3_nt: TGTGCCAGCAGCTTCCTAGACGAGCAGTACTTC
cdr3_aa: CASSFLDEQYF

v_call: TRBV15
j_call: TRBJ1-3
d_call: -
cdr3_nt: TGTGCCACCAGACTCCTCTCTGGAAACACCATATATTTT
cdr3_aa: CATRLLSGNTIYF

v_call: TRBV15
j_call: TRBJ2-1
d_call: -
cdr3_nt: TGTGCCACCAGCGGAACAGGGCCTGAGTTCTTC
cdr3_aa: CATSGTGPEFF

v_call: TRBV9
j_call: TRBJ1-4
d_call: -
cdr3_nt: TGTGCCAGCAGCGTGGGAGGGGTCCTTAATGAAAAACTGTTTTTT
cdr3_aa: CASSVGGVLNEKLFF

v_call: TRBV6-1
j_call: TRBJ1-4
d_call: -
cdr3_nt: TGTGCCAGCGGACAGCTTAATGAAAAACTGTTTTTT
cdr3_aa: CASGQLNEKLFF

v_call: TRBV5-8
j_call: TRBJ1-5
d_call: TRBD1
cdr3_nt: TGTGCCAGCAGCCCTGGACAGGGGTTCAATCAGCCCCAGCATTTT
cdr3_aa: CASSPGQGFNQPQHF

v_call: TRBV10-1
j_call: TRBJ2-3
d_call: -
cdr3_nt: TGCGCCAGCAGTGAAGTCGGGAACACAGATACGCAGTATTTT
cdr3_aa: CASSEVGNTDTQYF

v_call: TRBV2
j_call: TRBJ1-1
d_call: -
cdr3_nt: TGTGCCAGCAGTGGGGCAGTGAACACTGAAGCTTTCTTT
cdr3_aa: CASSGAVNTEAFF

v_call: TRBV2
j_call: TRBJ1-1
d_call: -
cdr3_nt: TGTGCCACCAGGCGGTCGGGGAACACTGAAGCTTTCTTT
cdr3_aa: CATRRSGNTEAFF

v_call: TRBV9
j_call: TRBJ2-5
d_call: TRBD1
cdr3_nt: TGTGCCAGCAGCGTAGTAACAGGGGTGGGAGAGACCCAGTACTTC
cdr3_aa: CASSVVTGVGETQYF

v_call: TRBV7-8
j_call: TRBJ1-1
d_call: TRBD1
cdr3_nt: TGTGCCAGCAGCTTAGCCCTGACAGGGCCCACTGAAGCTTTCTTT
cdr3_aa: CASSLALTGPTEAFF

v_call: TRBV7-2
j_call: TRBJ2-3
d_call: -
cdr3_nt: TGTGCCAGCAGCTCGCCCGGGATCCACACAGATACGCAGTATTTT
cdr3_aa: CASSSPGIHTDTQYF